This passage covers 24 T cell receptor beta chains from one sample sequenced in a study of T cell changes during pregnancy in multiple sclerosis. TCRdb keeps only in-frame clones here, not all; method: immunoSEQ multiplex PCR. Seen here are about 75,000 clones, just over 90% observed once, and the top ten hold 0.43%. Sequencing used CD4+ T cells from peripheral blood mononuclear cells, obtained before pregnancy. These receptors were collected from a female donor with multiple sclerosis, enrolled in a pregnancy study.

V usage is TRBV30 and J usage is TRBJ2-1; possible D gene TRBD2, 6 bases. Germline values: CDR1 GTSNPN, CDR2 SVGIG (reference sequence). CDR3 length: 11 residues. Trimming pared 8 bases from V and 8 bases from J, leaving 13 bases between. CDR3 nucleotides: TGTGCCCGAGGGGAGGTCTATGAGCAGTTCTTC. Protein: CARGEVYEQFF.

The chain links TRBV19 to TRBJ2-5; TRBD1 is a possible D gene (5 bases). Germline CDR1 and CDR2: LNHDA and SQIVND (reference sequence). V was pared by 5 bases and J by 5 bases, with 18 bases between. The CDR3 covers 15 residues. The CDR3 is CASSPSTTTDETQYF. The CDR3 DNA is TGTGCCAGTAGTCCCTCCACCACGACAGACGAGACCCAGTACTTC. Variable domain in full (rest from reference TRBV19 and TRBJ2-5): DGGITQSPKYLFRKEGQNVTLSCEQNLNHDAMYWYRQDPGQGLRLIYYSQIVNDFQKGDIAEGYSVSREKKESFPLTVTSAQKNPTAFYLCASSPSTTTDETQYFGPGTRLLVL.

The rearrangement joins TRBV27 to TRBJ1-6, with TRBD1 identical over 8 bases. Germline V gene lookup returns CDR1 MNHEY and CDR2 SMNVEV (reference sequence). The CDR3 contains 14 residues. V lost 5 bases, J lost 10 bases, and 7 bases stayed unmatched. DNA for the CDR3: TGTGCCAGCAGTCTCGACAGGGGCGGATCACCCCTCCACTTT. It codes for CASSLDRGGSPLHF.

The rearrangement links TRBV6-1 to TRBJ1-2, with D perhaps matching TRBD1 (6 bases). Trimming removed 5 bases at V and 4 bases at J, with 17 bases between. The length of the CDR3 is 15 residues. CDR1 and CDR2 from the germline V gene are MNHNS and SASEGT. The CDR3 nucleotides are TGTGCCAGCAGTCGCGGGTTGGGGGCGAGCTATGGCTACACCTTC. It encodes CASSRGLGASYGYTF.

J is TRBJ1-5 and V is TRBV15, with 7 bases lining up with TRBD1. The CDR3 is made up of 18 amino acids. V dropped 0 bases and J dropped 4; count of bases not matched to a gene: 12. Germline CDR1 is LNHNV and CDR2 is YYDKDF (reference sequence). For the CDR3, the DNA is TGTGCCACCAGCAGAGACAGGGGGAGCGTCGGTAATAATCAGCCCCAGCATTTT. This sequence encodes CATSRDRGSVGNNQPQHF.

The chain joins TRBV19 to TRBJ1-4, with 11 bases fitting TRBD1. Germline CDR1 is LNHDA and CDR2 is SQIVND (reference sequence). The CDR3 is 15 amino acids. Losses at the gene ends were 4 bases for V and 7 bases for J; bases not matched to a gene: 5. The CDR3 DNA reads TGTGCCAGTAGTACCCCGGGACAGGGGGGTGAAAAACTGTTTTTT. Amino acid sequence: CASSTPGQGGEKLFF.

This clone was seen a handful of times. The chain employs TRBV6-5 and TRBJ1-1; D is uncertain. CDR3 size: 12 residues. CDR1 MNHEY and CDR2 SVGAGI come from the germline V gene. V lost 5 bases to trimming and J lost 4 bases, with 8 bases between them. CDR3 in amino acids: CASSRSGTEAFF. The CDR3 nucleotides read TGTGCCAGCAGTAGGAGCGGCACTGAAGCTTTCTTT.

In its sample, this clone was seen once. The J gene is TRBJ1-2, the V gene TRBV10-3; 7 bases are shared with TRBD1. The CDR3 contains 16 residues. CDR1 is ENHRY and CDR2 is SYGVKD in the germline V gene. V was pared by 3 bases and J by 3 bases, with 10 bases of the junction left unmatched. The CDR3 DNA sequence: TGTGCCATCAGTGAAAAAGAGGGGGCGCGGCACTATGGCTACACCTTC. Its protein is CAISEKEGARHYGYTF.

The V and J genes are TRBV30 and TRBJ1-1, with 10 bases identical to TRBD1. This CDR3 spans 13 amino acids. Trimming at V came to 2 bases and at J to 11 bases, leaving 8 bases not matched to a gene. CDR1 is GTSNPN and CDR2 is SVGIG in the germline V gene (reference sequence). The CDR3 region has the DNA TGTGCCTGGAGTTTAGACAGGGGGCGTCAGGCTTTCTTT. It codes for CAWSLDRGRQAFF.

The CDR3 sequence: CASSPGTGSGTF. The CDR3 DNA is TGTGCCAGCTCACCCGGGACAGGGAGTGGGACCTTC. V is TRBV18 and J is TRBJ1-2, with 9 bases aligning to TRBD1. Germline assignment: CDR1 KGHSH and CDR2 LQKENI. V shed 3 bases and J 14 bases; nucleotides not matched to a gene: 7. There are 12 residues in the CDR3. Drawing the rest from reference TRBV18 and TRBJ1-2, the complete variable domain is NAGVMQNPRHLVRRRGQEARLRCSPMKGHSHVYWYRQLPEEGLKFMVYLQKENIIDESGMPKERFSAEFPKEGPSILRIQQVVRGDSAAYFCASSPGTGSGTFGSGTRLTVV.

The V and J genes are TRBV6-6 and TRBJ1-6; 8 bases fit TRBD1. Germline V CDR1 and CDR2: MNHNY, SVGAGI (reference sequence). The CDR3 has 16 amino acids. V trimming: 6 bases; J trimming: 10 bases; junction bases outside the gene matches: 14. The CDR3 DNA reads as TGTGCCAGCAGCAAGGGGGAGACAGGGGCAGGGTCACCCCTCCACTTT. It yields the protein CASSKGETGAGSPLHF.

This chain joins TRBV5-1 and TRBJ2-1; 8 nucleotides agree with TRBD2. The junction had 5 bases not matched to a gene; V was cut back by 4 bases and J by 2 bases. The CDR3 is 15 residues long. Germline-derived CDR1 and CDR2 are SGHRS and YFSETQ. The CDR3: CASSPTSGTYNEQFF. As DNA, the CDR3 is TGCGCCAGCAGCCCCACTAGCGGCACCTACAATGAGCAGTTCTTC.

This chain links TRBV7-2 with TRBJ1-2, with D possibly being TRBD1 (5 bases). Deletions cut 5 bases from V and 7 bases from J, with 14 bases between. The length of the CDR3 is 13 residues. Germline V lookup: CDR1 SGHTA, CDR2 FQGNSA. CDR3 nucleotide sequence: TGTGCCAGCAGCCCACAAGGGGCGTCTGGCTACACCTTC. It specifies CASSPQGASGYTF.

This clone appeared once. A read error may produce the germline difference seen at one junction end. The V and J genes are TRBV7-7 and TRBJ2-2; possible D gene TRBD1, 5 bases. The length of the CDR3 is 14 residues. The germline V gene encodes CDR1 SSHAT and CDR2 FNYEAQ (reference sequence). The CDR3 sequence is CASSQQVNTGELFF. CDR3 nucleotides: TGTGCTAGCAGCCAACAGGTGAACACCGGGGAGCTGTTTTTT.

J is TRBJ2-3 and V is TRBV7-2; 7 nucleotides align to TRBD2. This CDR3 is built from 14 residues. After removal of 2 bases from V and 4 bases from J, the junction contained 3 bases not matched to a gene. Looked up from germline, CDR1 is SGHTA and CDR2 is FQGNSA. CDR3 nucleotides: TGTGCCAGCAGCTTATCGGGAGGTGCAGATACGCAGTATTTT. Residues: CASSLSGGADTQYF.

The chain combines TRBV6-5 with TRBJ1-6; D ambiguous. Germline CDR1 is MNHEY and CDR2 is SVGAGI. The length of the CDR3 is 16 residues. V was clipped by 2 bases and J by 9 bases, with 17 bases between them. In nucleotides, the CDR3 is TGTGCCAGCAGTTACACCTGGGAAGGCGGGAGTTCACCCCTCCACTTT. This translates into CASSYTWEGGSSPLHF.

This sequence joins TRBV28 and TRBJ2-5; tentative D call: TRBD1 (5 bases). The CDR3 sequence is 15 residues long. Germline CDR1 reads MDHEN; CDR2 reads SYDVKM. Trimming pared 6 bases from V and 5 bases from J, leaving 19 bases between. The CDR3 sequence: CASSPEAGFGETQYF. The DNA for the CDR3 is TGTGCCAGCAGCCCCGAGGCAGGGTTTGGGGAGACCCAGTACTTC.

The chain has TRBV21-1 and TRBJ2-3; the DNA was not used to check the table's D call, TRBD1. TRBV21-1 is a known pseudogene. CDR3 size: 12 residues. This chain's CDR3 is CASRQGPDTQYF. The CDR3 DNA sequence: TGTGCCAGCAGACAGGGGCCAGATACGCAGTATTTT.

The V call is TRBV7-9, the J call TRBJ2-7; possible D gene TRBD2, 5 bases. Between the trimmed V and J ends, which lost 9 bases and 1 base, there was a span of 16 bases. The germline gives CDR1 SEHNR, CDR2 FQNEAQ (reference sequence). This CDR3 has 14 residues. The CDR3 region is CASFSPGESYEQYF. CDR3 coding DNA: TGTGCCAGTTTCTCCCCCGGGGAGTCCTACGAGCAGTACTTC.

The gene calls are TRBV7-6 and TRBJ2-3; 7 nucleotides agree with TRBD1. CDR1 is SGHVS and CDR2 is FNYEAQ in the germline V gene. This CDR3 comprises 15 residues. With 5 bases clipped from V and 2 bases from J, the junction kept 7 bases outside the gene matches. The CDR3 DNA is TGTGCCAGCAGCCGACAGGGTTTTGACACAGATACGCAGTATTTT. Amino acid sequence: CASSRQGFDTDTQYF.

Here the CDR3 reads CASSQDPRVRSEKLFF. CDR3 DNA: TGTGCCAGCAGCCAAGACCCCAGGGTGAGAAGTGAAAAACTGTTTTTT. The chain joins TRBV14 to TRBJ1-4, with a weak D call TRBD1 (5 bases). V lost 0 bases to trimming and J lost 7 bases, with 15 bases between them. CDR1 is SGHDN and CDR2 is FVKESK in the germline V gene. This CDR3 has 16 residues.

In DNA, the CDR3 is TGTGCCAGCAGCCCAAGGCAGGCCTACAATGAGCAGTTCTTC. It specifies CASSPRQAYNEQFF. The rearrangement joins TRBV7-2 to TRBJ2-1, with no clear D. Per germline, CDR1 SGHTA and CDR2 FQGNSA. V shed 5 bases and J shed 2 bases, with 10 bases lying between them. The CDR3 is made up of 14 amino acids.

This sequence joins TRBV5-8 and TRBJ1-2; D is possibly TRBD1 (5 bases). Germline CDR1 is SGHTS and CDR2 is YDEGEE. V was trimmed by 4 bases and J by 3 bases, leaving 19 bases between them. This CDR3 comprises 16 residues. CDR3 in amino acids: CASSRRTGGGYYGYTF. CDR3 DNA: TGTGCCAGCAGCCGGCGAACTGGCGGGGGGTACTATGGCTACACCTTC.

The rearrangement links TRBV19 to TRBJ1-3, with TRBD1 matching 7 bases. The trim removed 3 bases at V and 0 bases at J, leaving 5 bases unmatched. This CDR3 is built from 16 residues. Germline assignment: CDR1 LNHDA and CDR2 SQIVND (reference sequence). The CDR3: CASSMATGSSGNTIYF. The CDR3 nucleotides read TGTGCCAGTAGTATGGCGACAGGGAGCTCTGGAAACACCATATATTTT.